One sample yielded the 32 T cell receptor beta chains listed below, sequenced in a study of a mutant IDH1 vaccine in newly diagnosed glioma. Assay: immunoSEQ multiplex PCR; the TCRdb copy retains only in-frame clones and omits some. The data contain nearly 15,000 clones, around 87% of them singletons. As to time point: baseline, week 1 (first vaccination visit). Treatment meaning: pre-vaccination baseline after standard-of-care therapy. The sequences come from PBMCs, collected from a glioma patient treated with radiotherapy, temozolomide or both. The receptors shown here come from a woman aged 40 to 50 with glioma. Some clones in this sample may be carry-over from other donors' samples.

The gene calls are TRBV5-1 and TRBJ1-1; no reliable D call. The CDR3 is 14 residues long. V gave up 0 bases and J gave up 2 bases, with 8 bases separating them. Germline V gene lookup returns CDR1 SGHRS and CDR2 YFSETQ. CDR3 loop: CASSLEVKNTEAFF. The CDR3 DNA follows: TGCGCCAGCAGCTTGGAGGTGAAAAACACTGAAGCTTTCTTT. Full variable domain (missing parts from reference TRBV5-1 and TRBJ1-1): KAGVTQTPRYLIKTRGQQVTLSCSPISGHRSVSWYQQTPGQGLQFLFEYFSETQRNKGNFPGRFSGRQFSNSRSEMNVSTLELGDSALYLCASSLEVKNTEAFFGQGTRLTVV.

The chain couples TRBV2 to TRBJ2-7; a possible D gene is TRBD2 (5 bases). Germline V gene lookup returns CDR1 SNHLY and CDR2 FYNNEI. Trimming pared 7 bases from V and 1 base from J, leaving 11 bases between. The CDR3 length is 13 residues. This chain's CDR3 is CASKSDLSYEQYF. CDR3 in DNA: TGTGCCAGCAAATCGGACTTGTCCTACGAGCAGTACTTC.

The chain has TRBV2 and TRBJ2-3; D perhaps matches TRBD2 (5 bases). Trimming took 4 bases from V and 4 from J, leaving 6 bases between them. The CDR3 length is 12 residues. Germline loops: CDR1 SNHLY, CDR2 FYNNEI. The chain's CDR3 is CASSVRADTQYF. CDR3 sequence (DNA): TGTGCCAGCAGTGTGCGGGCAGATACGCAGTATTTT.

The chain recombines TRBV6-5 with TRBJ1-2; tentatively, D is TRBD1 (5 bases). The germline V gene encodes CDR1 MNHEY and CDR2 SVGAGI. The CDR3 covers 13 residues. Trimming cost V 4 bases and J 3 bases, with 9 bases left between them. CDR3: CASSLGLYYGYTF. In DNA, the CDR3 is TGTGCCAGCAGTTTGGGACTTTACTATGGCTACACCTTC.

V and J are TRBV4-1 and TRBJ1-2, with 9 bases that match TRBD1. With V trimmed by 4 bases and J by 8 bases, 8 bases remained unmatched. This CDR3 spans 14 amino acids. CDR1 is MGHRA, CDR2 YSYEKL, per germline. The CDR3 bases are TGCGCCAGCAGCCTTCCCGGACAGGGGAAGGGCTACACCTTC. Protein product: CASSLPGQGKGYTF.

This chain connects TRBV5-1 to TRBJ2-7; the match to TRBD2 covers 10 bases. The CDR3 is 13 amino acids. CDR1 and CDR2 (germline): SGHRS, YFSETQ. The ends lost 4 bases at V and 4 bases at J; junction bases unmatched: 2. CDR3 bases: TGCGCCAGCAGCAGGACTAGCGGATACGAGCAGTACTTC. The encoded protein is CASSRTSGYEQYF.

This rearrangement joins TRBV6-6 to TRBJ2-2; 8 bases are a match to TRBD1. V gave up 6 bases and J gave up 3 bases; unmatched junction bases: 9. CDR3 length equals 16 residues. CDR1 MNHNY and CDR2 SVGAGI come from the germline V gene (reference sequence). The CDR3 loop reads CASRQLDREYTGELFF. The CDR3 DNA is TGTGCCAGCAGACAACTGGACAGGGAGTACACCGGGGAGCTGTTTTTT.

V is TRBV27 and J is TRBJ2-4; 8 bases match TRBD2. CDR3 length: 17 amino acids. The J segment lost 1 base and the V segment lost 5 bases, leaving 10 bases of the junction unmatched. Germline V gives CDR1 MNHEY, CDR2 SMNVEV (reference sequence). CDR3 DNA sequence: TGTGCCAGCAGTCCGTTTGGAGCGGGAGTGGCCAAAAACATTCAGTACTTC. Its translation is CASSPFGAGVAKNIQYF.

The chain links TRBV5-1 to TRBJ2-7; 10 bases align to TRBD1. Germline V lookup: CDR1 SGHRS, CDR2 YFSETQ. CDR3 length: 16 residues. V lost 4 bases and J lost 7; bases outside the gene matches: 14. CDR3 in amino acids: CASSRQPTGGAQEQYF. The CDR3 DNA follows: TGCGCCAGCAGCCGACAGCCGACAGGGGGCGCTCAGGAGCAGTACTTC. Combining the CDR3 with reference TRBV5-1 and TRBJ2-7 gives the whole variable domain KAGVTQTPRYLIKTRGQQVTLSCSPISGHRSVSWYQQTPGQGLQFLFEYFSETQRNKGNFPGRFSGRQFSNSRSEMNVSTLELGDSALYLCASSRQPTGGAQEQYFGPGTRLTVT.

V gene TRBV2 combines with J gene TRBJ1-2; the D gene is possibly TRBD1 (5 bases). The germline gives CDR1 SNHLY, CDR2 FYNNEI. The V gene lost 0 bases and the J gene lost 2 bases, with 16 bases spanning the gap. The CDR3 extends over 17 amino acids. This CDR3 is CASSEATRGSPNYGYTF. Here the CDR3 DNA reads TGTGCCAGCAGTGAAGCGACGAGGGGCAGTCCAAACTATGGCTACACCTTC.

The CDR3 here is CASRRLAGDETQYF. The CDR3 coding sequence is TGTGCCAGCAGAAGACTAGCGGGAGATGAGACCCAGTACTTC. The chain employs TRBV6-1 and TRBJ2-5; TRBD2 aligns across 12 bases. Germline V gives CDR1 MNHNS, CDR2 SASEGT. This CDR3 is 14 amino acids long. Trimming cost V 6 bases and J 5 bases; bases outside gene matches: 4.

V gene TRBV6-5 combines with J gene TRBJ2-2; 7 bases are a match to TRBD2. The CDR3 has 16 amino acids. CDR1 is MNHEY, CDR2 SVGAGI, per germline. V shed 0 bases, J shed 1 base, and the junction held 2 bases outside the gene matches. The CDR3 spells CASSYSGRGNTGELFF. CDR3 sequence (DNA): TGTGCCAGCAGTTACTCGGGGAGGGGGAACACCGGGGAGCTGTTTTTT.

This sequence joins TRBV11-1 and TRBJ1-1, with 9 bases that match TRBD1. Trimming cost V 5 bases and J 4 bases; bases outside gene matches: 8. CDR3 length: 15 amino acids. CDR1 and CDR2 from the germline V gene are SGHAT and FQDESV (reference sequence). CDR3 DNA: TGTGCCAGCAGCCCGGACAGGGGTCGGGGCACTGAAGCTTTCTTT. Translation: CASSPDRGRGTEAFF.

This clone was picked up one time. V gene TRBV5-5 combines with J gene TRBJ1-2; D unresolved. Germline V gene data show CDR1 as SGHKS and CDR2 as YYEKEE (reference sequence). The CDR3 sequence is 13 residues long. Trimming removed 0 bases at V and 7 bases at J, with 10 bases between. The CDR3 region is CASSLGVERGYTF. CDR3 nucleotides: TGTGCCAGCAGCTTGGGGGTAGAACGTGGCTACACCTTC.

The table lists this clone with a few counts. The chain recombines TRBV19 with TRBJ1-2; 7 nucleotides line up with TRBD1. V shed 6 bases, J shed 5 bases, and the junction held 3 bases outside the gene matches. Germline values: CDR1 LNHDA, CDR2 SQIVND (reference sequence). CDR3 length: 12 residues. CDR3 in amino acids: CASRGTAYGYTF. CDR3 bases: TGTGCCAGTAGGGGGACAGCGTATGGCTACACCTTC.

This clone appeared once. The rearrangement uses TRBV29-1 and TRBJ2-7; D possibly corresponds to TRBD1 (6 bases). V dropped 4 bases and J dropped 2 bases, with 18 bases sitting between them. CDR1 and CDR2 from the germline V gene are SQVTM and ANQGSEA. CDR3 length equals 15 residues. Written as DNA, the CDR3 is TGCAGCGTTGTGGGGACACCTATTTCCGCCTACGAGCAGTACTTC. The encoded protein is CSVVGTPISAYEQYF.

The chain uses TRBV6-5 and TRBJ1-1, with D perhaps matching TRBD1 (5 bases). The CDR3 consists of 12 residues. Trimming took 7 bases from V and 7 from J, leaving 13 bases between them. CDR1 and CDR2 (germline): MNHEY, SVGAGI. This CDR3 is CASMAWGGEAFF. CDR3 DNA: TGTGCCAGCATGGCATGGGGGGGTGAAGCTTTCTTT.

CDR3 residues: CASSLGQTKDTQYF. CDR3 bases: TGCGCCAGCAGCTTAGGACAGACGAAGGATACGCAGTATTTT. The V and J genes are TRBV5-1 and TRBJ2-3; TRBD1 might be the D (6 bases). Trimming cost V 2 bases and J 6 bases, with 13 bases left between them. The CDR3 covers 14 residues. Germline V CDR1 and CDR2: SGHRS, YFSETQ. The full variable domain, with the rest looked up from reference TRBV5-1 and TRBJ2-3, is KAGVTQTPRYLIKTRGQQVTLSCSPISGHRSVSWYQQTPGQGLQFLFEYFSETQRNKGNFPGRFSGRQFSNSRSEMNVSTLELGDSALYLCASSLGQTKDTQYFGPGTRLTVL.

The chain links TRBV6-1 to TRBJ1-5; 8 bases fit TRBD1. This CDR3 is built from 13 residues. V was pared by 6 bases and J by 4 bases, with 2 bases of the junction left unmatched. Germline V gene lookup returns CDR1 MNHNS and CDR2 SASEGT. The CDR3 here is CASRDRVNQPQHF. CDR3 DNA: TGTGCCAGCAGGGACAGGGTGAATCAGCCCCAGCATTTT.

This sequence joins TRBV29-1 and TRBJ2-3; 7 bases are a match to TRBD2. The CDR3 length is 14 residues. Losses at the gene ends were 1 base for V and 3 bases for J; bases not matched to a gene: 4. Per germline, CDR1 SQVTM and CDR2 ANQGSEA. The CDR3 DNA reads TGCAGCGTTGAAGCGGGGGGACGGACAGATACGCAGTATTTT. Residues: CSVEAGGRTDTQYF.

This chain joins TRBV7-2 and TRBJ2-7; D unclear. Germline CDR1 is SGHTA and CDR2 is FQGNSA. Trimming removed 1 base at V and 5 bases at J, with 21 bases between. The CDR3 runs 17 residues. This CDR3 is CASSLVPWMPPTDEQYF. CDR3 coding DNA: TGTGCCAGCAGCTTAGTCCCCTGGATGCCCCCCACGGACGAGCAGTACTTC.

The chain is built from TRBV28 and TRBJ1-2; no clear D gene. The germline V gene has CDR1 MDHEN and CDR2 SYDVKM. This CDR3 contains 11 residues. V was clipped by 5 bases and J by 7 bases, with 8 bases between them. DNA of the CDR3: TGTGCCAGCAGTGGACGGTTTGGCTACACCTTC. It codes for CASSGRFGYTF.

The rearrangement links TRBV30 to TRBJ1-4; weak D call: TRBD1 (6 bases). Germline V gives CDR1 GTSNPN, CDR2 SVGIG (reference sequence). Trimming removed 1 base at V and 7 bases at J, with 19 bases between. The CDR3 consists of 16 residues. DNA for the CDR3: TGTGCCTGGAGTGGAGGGGGTATGGGACTAGGTGAAAAACTGTTTTTT. Its translation: CAWSGGGMGLGEKLFF.

The gene calls are TRBV7-9 and TRBJ2-7, with 9 nucleotides matching TRBD1. There are 15 residues in the CDR3. Germline V gives CDR1 SEHNR, CDR2 FQNEAQ (reference sequence). Trimming took 5 bases from V and 4 from J; bases not matched to a gene: 9. For the CDR3, the DNA is TGTGCCAGCAGCGCCGGGACAGGGAAGTGGTACGAGCAGTACTTC. Translating it yields CASSAGTGKWYEQYF. Filled out from reference TRBV7-9 and TRBJ2-7, the complete variable domain reads DTGVSQNPRHKITKRGQNVTFRCDPISEHNRLYWYRQTLGQGPEFLTYFQNEAQLEKSRLLSDRFSAERPKGSFSTLEIQRTEQGDSAMYLCASSAGTGKWYEQYFGPGTRLTVT.

This clone has only one observation. The V call is TRBV7-2, the J call TRBJ2-3; 8 bases map to TRBD2. After removal of 4 bases from V and 2 bases from J, the junction contained 8 bases not matched to a gene. Looked up from germline, CDR1 is SGHTA and CDR2 is FQGNSA. The CDR3 loop spans 16 amino acids. The CDR3 is CASSSMTSAFTDTQYF. Written as DNA, the CDR3 is TGTGCCAGCAGCTCCATGACTAGCGCCTTCACAGATACGCAGTATTTT.

The rearrangement uses TRBV5-1 and TRBJ2-7; 8 bases line up with TRBD1. V gave up 4 bases and J gave up 5 bases; unmatched junction bases: 2. The germline gives CDR1 SGHRS, CDR2 YFSETQ. The CDR3 loop spans 12 amino acids. The CDR3 loop reads CASSRQGNEQYF. The CDR3 nucleotides read TGCGCCAGCAGCAGACAGGGGAACGAGCAGTACTTC. The full variable domain, rest sourced from reference TRBV5-1 and TRBJ2-7, is KAGVTQTPRYLIKTRGQQVTLSCSPISGHRSVSWYQQTPGQGLQFLFEYFSETQRNKGNFPGRFSGRQFSNSRSEMNVSTLELGDSALYLCASSRQGNEQYFGPGTRLTVT.

The V call is TRBV5-6, the J call TRBJ1-1; D is perhaps TRBD1 (5 bases). Germline lookup yields CDR1 SGHDT and CDR2 YYEEEE. The CDR3 extends over 14 amino acids. V gave up 1 base and J gave up 5 bases, with 12 bases separating them. The CDR3 DNA reads as TGTGCCAGCAGCTTGTTAACAGGCTCAACTGAAGCTTTCTTT. Translation gives CASSLLTGSTEAFF.

The chain has TRBV5-1 and TRBJ2-5; a possible D gene is TRBD2 (6 bases). With 0 bases removed from V and 4 bases from J, the gap between germline ends came to 13 bases. Per the germline V gene, CDR1 is SGHRS and CDR2 is YFSETQ. CDR3 length: 15 residues. CDR3 coding DNA: TGCGCCAGCAGCTTGGGTGCGGGGTTCGGAGAGACCCAGTACTTC. Translation: CASSLGAGFGETQYF.

This chain uses TRBV2 with TRBJ2-5; D is possibly TRBD2 (6 bases). The CDR3 is 14 residues long. The germline V gene encodes CDR1 SNHLY and CDR2 FYNNEI. V was trimmed by 8 bases and J by 4 bases, leaving 17 bases between them. The CDR3 here is CASRGIRGSETQYF. In nucleotides, the CDR3 is TGTGCCAGCCGGGGGATACGGGGCTCAGAGACCCAGTACTTC.

V usage is TRBV7-8 and J usage is TRBJ1-3, with TRBD1 matching over 7 bases. Germline V gene lookup returns CDR1 SGHVS and CDR2 FQNEAQ. Germline trimming cut 5 bases from V and 3 bases from J; bases unmatched to any gene: 7. This CDR3 comprises 15 residues. DNA for the CDR3: TGTGCCAGCAGCGGGGGCACAGGGGTTGGAAACACCATATATTTT. Protein product: CASSGGTGVGNTIYF.

This clone was recorded only once. The V and J genes are TRBV19 and TRBJ1-2; possible D gene TRBD1, 5 bases. CDR3 length: 15 residues. Germline CDR1 LNHDA, CDR2 SQIVND (reference sequence). V was pared by 3 bases and J by 1 base, with 12 bases between. CDR3 protein: CASSIGQGFNYGYTF. In DNA, the CDR3 is TGTGCCAGTAGTATCGGGCAGGGCTTTAACTATGGCTACACCTTC.

CDR3 loop: CASSLKGQGGNQPQHF. The CDR3 bases are TGTGCCAGCAGCCTTAAAGGACAGGGAGGCAATCAGCCCCAGCATTTT. This sequence joins TRBV7-8 and TRBJ1-5; 8 bases are shared with TRBD1. CDR1 is SGHVS and CDR2 is FQNEAQ in the germline V gene. The CDR3 runs to 16 residues. The junction had 8 bases not matched to a gene; V was cut back by 5 bases and J by 2 bases.